This TCR beta chain stems from a study of OX40 agonist ivuxolimab in advanced cancers. Study at large: Each dose-escalation patient presented with hepatocellular carcinoma, melanoma, renal cell or head and neck cancer.

Regarding this clone: The antigen is unknown.

Findings and caveats of the study: There was clonal expansion of CD4+ and CD8+ blood T cells by week 6 at 0.1 to 3.0 mg/kg. Also present in some nonresponders was a low level of normalized T-cell clonal expansion.

The germline V and J ends were trimmed by 2 bases and 10 bases, with 12 bases remaining between them. This CDR3 spans 13 amino acids. Germline V gene data show CDR1 as ENHRY and CDR2 as SYGVKD. Data came from immunoSEQ multiplex PCR; TCRdb stores just in-frame clones and leaves some out. The sample lists some 76,000 clones; approximately 89% were seen once. The chain employs TRBV10-3 and TRBJ2-1, with D perhaps TRBD2 (6 bases). The receptor comes from an adult with an advanced solid tumor such as melanoma, head and neck, liver or kidney cancer. This specimen consisted of CD4+ or CD8+ T cells sorted from blood, obtained in a trial of the OX40 agonist ivuxolimab. CDR3: CAISEAGLGEQFF. Written as DNA, the CDR3 is TGTGCCATCAGTGAGGCGGGGCTGGGGGAGCAGTTCTTC.